The sequence of this TCR beta chain was determined in a study of early T cells in non-severe SARS-CoV-2 infection (dated by TCRdb to the early 2020s). Regarding the study in general: Because TCR sequencing relied on bulk RNA taken from unsorted whole blood, pairing of alpha and beta chains was not possible. Paper-wide results and their limitations: Matching against VDJdb was skewed toward anti-spike CD8 responses, likely underestimated virus-specific expansions, and missed private and CD4 specificities.

V is clipped by 2 bases and J by 4 bases, and the sequence between their germline boundaries is 11 bases long. Counted from cysteine to phenylalanine, this CDR3 has 14 amino acids. This entry keeps only the CDR3 DNA: 42 bases, framed from base 1. The germline V gene supplies CDR1 SGHRS and CDR2 YFSETQ. Set within a cohort of healthcare workers in London, UK, this nested case-control study involved weekly PCR testing of nasopharyngeal swabs along with blood sampling. Healthcare workers were enrolled in the week of the UK lockdown, from 23 to 31 March 2020, and were followed every week for up to 16 weeks. About this clonotype itself: There is no known antigen for this receptor. No per-base quality is available; no much larger clone lies one base away.

Libraries were made using 5' RACE. The sample was run on a NextSeq 500. Unique molecular identifiers were attached to individual cDNA molecules in the TCR library protocol so that sequencing error and PCR bias could be corrected. TCR alpha and beta chains were both sequenced, and the abundances of alpha and beta sequences in each sample were closely correlated with each other. For the original study's pipeline: Decombinator V4 was used to perform V gene, J gene and CDR3 annotation of TCR sequences. TCRs were defined as expanded if a significant change between any two time points was detected under a Poisson model with p below 0.0001. TCR abundances were normalised to the total number of TCRs sequenced per sample and expressed as counts per million. MAIT TCRs were defined by TRAV1-2 paired with TRAJ12, TRAJ20 or TRAJ33, and iNKT TCRs by TRAV10 paired with TRAJ18. A search of VDJdb, accessed on 1 November 2021, was run for TCRs annotated to CMV, EBV and SARS-CoV-2, with TCRs annotated for multiple antigens excluded. The public reads were reanalyzed by TCRdb: fastp trimming at Q25, MiXCR alignment, in-frame beta chains only. Every CDR3 protein is listed once, alongside the most common genes and DNA of its rows. The V and J calls shown here were made by TCRdb, not taken from the authors' results. The sample table contains 75,000 to 90,000 distinct CDR3 sequences; only one count was recorded for about 10% of them. The top ten constitute approximately 8% of the sample.

Sequencing was performed on whole blood, taken at baseline. The receptor's source is an adult who was a healthcare worker with PCR-confirmed SARS-CoV-2 infection or an uninfected control (not recorded which). The chain links TRBV5-1 with TRBJ2-3, with a tentative D call of TRBD1 or TRBD2, each matching 6 bases. The CDR3 protein: CASSFWGASDTQYF. The nucleotides read TGCGCCAGCAGCTTTTGGGGGGCGTCAGATACGCAGTATTTT. Joined to the reference TRBV5-1 and TRBJ2-3 proteins, this CDR3 gives the full variable domain: KAGVTQTPRYLIKTRGQQVTLSCSPISGHRSVSWYQQTPGQGLQFLFEYFSETQRNKGNFPGRFSGRQFSNSRSEMNVSTLELGDSALYLCASSFWGASDTQYFGPGTRLTVL.